The 17 T cell receptor beta chains reported below all come from one sample, sequenced in a study of blood T cell repertoires in COVID-19. Only in-frame clones appear in the TCRdb table, and some are missing; sequencing was by immunoSEQ multiplex PCR. Here the sample spans roughly 100,000 clones, roughly nine tenths being singletons. The specimen sequenced was peripheral blood. These receptors all come from a woman of 80 years or more in a cohort sampled during active COVID-19.

V and J are TRBV10-1 and TRBJ2-3; 13 bases match TRBD2. The CDR3 covers 17 residues. The germline gives CDR1 WNHNN, CDR2 SYGVQD (reference sequence). J lost 0 bases, V lost 5 bases, and 5 bases had no gene match. The CDR3 nucleotides read TGCGCCAGCAGTACCGGGACTAGCGGGATTAGCACAGATACGCAGTATTTT. Translated: CASSTGTSGISTDTQYF.

The rearrangement joins TRBV18 to TRBJ2-2; TRBD1 is a possible D gene (5 bases). Trimming removed 2 bases at V and 1 base at J, with 5 bases between. Per germline, CDR1 KGHSH and CDR2 LQKENI. This CDR3 is 14 amino acids long. CDR3 DNA: TGTGCCAGCTCACCAGACAGGAACACCGGGGAGCTGTTTTTT. It yields the protein CASSPDRNTGELFF.

The chain employs TRBV18 and TRBJ1-4, with a possible D match to TRBD1 (6 bases). The CDR3 is 17 amino acids. V gave up 6 bases and J gave up 0 bases, with 17 bases separating them. CDR1 and CDR2 from the germline V gene are KGHSH and LQKENI. CDR3 sequence: CASSPGPGVATNEKLFF. CDR3 DNA: TGTGCCAGCTCTCCCGGACCAGGGGTTGCAACTAATGAAAAACTGTTTTTT.

This rearrangement joins TRBV18 to TRBJ1-1; D is undetermined. This CDR3 spans 17 amino acids. CDR1 is KGHSH and CDR2 is LQKENI in the germline V gene. The V end was cut by 4 bases, the J end by 3 bases, with 21 bases between. The CDR3 sequence: CASSLRASTRRDTEAFF. The CDR3 bases are TGTGCCAGCTCACTTAGAGCGAGTACCCGGAGGGACACTGAAGCTTTCTTT.

CDR3 sequence: CASTYGELEKLFF. The CDR3 nucleotides are TGTGCCAGCACTTACGGGGAGCTAGAAAAACTGTTTTTT. The gene calls are TRBV2 and TRBJ1-4; no reliable D call. V was cut by 7 bases and J by 8 bases, with 14 bases left in between. The V gene's germline CDR1 is SNHLY and CDR2 FYNNEI. CDR3 length: 13 amino acids.

The rearrangement links TRBV3-1 (or the pseudogene TRBV3-2) to TRBJ1-6; D is undetermined. The germline CDR1 and CDR2 sequences are LGHDT and YNNKEL (reference sequence). Between the trimmed V and J ends, which lost 2 bases and 2 bases, there was a span of 10 bases. The CDR3 contains 16 residues. CDR3 nucleotide sequence: TGTGCCAGCAGCCAACCCCGGCAGGCCTATAATTCACCCCTCCACTTT. This sequence encodes CASSQPRQAYNSPLHF.

J is TRBJ1-1 and V is TRBV27, with D possibly matching TRBD1 (6 bases). The CDR3 has 16 residues. Trimming removed 4 bases from V and 5 bases from J, with 20 bases in between. Germline V gives CDR1 MNHEY, CDR2 SMNVEV (reference sequence). CDR3: CASSSPMGRTGTEAFF. CDR3 DNA: TGTGCCAGCAGTTCACCTATGGGCCGAACAGGGACTGAAGCTTTCTTT.

The chain couples TRBV5-1 to TRBJ2-7; 9 positions agree with TRBD2. This CDR3 contains 13 residues. The V segment lost 3 bases and the J segment 4 bases; nucleotides outside the gene matches: 2. Germline CDR1 and CDR2: SGHRS and YFSETQ. This chain's CDR3 is CASSSSGNYEQYF. CDR3 bases: TGCGCCAGCAGCTCTAGCGGGAATTACGAGCAGTACTTC.

This sequence joins TRBV30 and TRBJ1-6, with D possibly matching TRBD1 (6 bases). Germline CDR1 is GTSNPN and CDR2 is SVGIG (reference sequence). This CDR3 is built from 13 residues. V dropped 5 bases and J dropped 5 bases, with 10 bases sitting between them. The CDR3 DNA follows: TGTGCCTGGTCCGGGACAAATAATTCACCCCTCCACTTT. Amino acids: CAWSGTNNSPLHF.

This chain connects TRBV4-2 to TRBJ1-4; 12 bases line up with TRBD1. After removal of 0 bases from V and 7 bases from J, the junction contained 3 bases not matched to a gene. Per the germline V gene, CDR1 is LGHNA and CDR2 is YNFKEQ. The CDR3 has 16 residues. CDR3 nucleotide sequence: TGTGCCAGCAGCCAAGACGGGACAGGGGGCGGTGAAAAACTGTTTTTT. This codes for CASSQDGTGGGEKLFF.

This clone was detected once. The chain joins TRBV2 to TRBJ2-3; TRBD1 might be the D (5 bases). The CDR3 has 15 amino acids. V lost 2 bases and J 2 bases, leaving 11 bases between the germline ends. The germline gives CDR1 SNHLY, CDR2 FYNNEI. The CDR3 DNA reads TGTGCCAGCAGTGAACTGGCAGGGATCACAGATACGCAGTATTTT. This translates into CASSELAGITDTQYF.

The J gene is TRBJ2-1, the V gene TRBV19; TRBD2 agrees at 9 bases. This CDR3 spans 15 amino acids. Trimming at V came to 5 bases and at J to 6 bases, leaving 8 bases not matched to a gene. Germline V gives CDR1 LNHDA, CDR2 SQIVND (reference sequence). CDR3 DNA: TGTGCCAGTAGTGTCTTAGCGGGGGTCTTCAATGAGCAGTTCTTC. Translation: CASSVLAGVFNEQFF. The full variable domain, in which reference TRBV19 and TRBJ2-1 provide the parts outside the CDR3, is DGGITQSPKYLFRKEGQNVTLSCEQNLNHDAMYWYRQDPGQGLRLIYYSQIVNDFQKGDIAEGYSVSREKKESFPLTVTSAQKNPTAFYLCASSVLAGVFNEQFFGPGTRLTVL.

The V and J genes are TRBV28 and TRBJ1-5, with D possibly TRBD1 on 5 matching bases. This CDR3 contains 13 residues. Trimming took 10 bases from V and 4 from J, leaving 14 bases between them. CDR1 and CDR2 from the germline V gene are MDHEN and SYDVKM. CDR3 DNA sequence: TGTGCCACCTTGGGGCAGCTAAATCAGCCCCAGCATTTT. Translation gives CATLGQLNQPQHF.

This clone has just a few counts. The chain recombines TRBV19 with TRBJ2-3, with a weak D call TRBD2 (6 bases). This CDR3 is built from 16 residues. Germline loops: CDR1 LNHDA, CDR2 SQIVND (reference sequence). V was clipped by 6 bases and J by 6 bases, with 22 bases between them. CDR3 coding DNA: TGTGCCAGTAGACCCCCGGCCGGGGGAATCAGCGATACGCAGTATTTT. Protein: CASRPPAGGISDTQYF. The full variable domain, with the rest looked up from reference TRBV19 and TRBJ2-3, is DGGITQSPKYLFRKEGQNVTLSCEQNLNHDAMYWYRQDPGQGLRLIYYSQIVNDFQKGDIAEGYSVSREKKESFPLTVTSAQKNPTAFYLCASRPPAGGISDTQYFGPGTRLTVL.

This chain links TRBV3-1 (or the pseudogene TRBV3-2) with TRBJ1-3; D remains unclear. CDR1 and CDR2 (germline): LGHDT, YNNKEL (reference sequence). This CDR3 comprises 16 residues. Trimming shortened V by 4 bases and J by 0 bases, and 13 bases separated the two germline ends. For the CDR3, the DNA is TGTGCCAGCAGCCCCATCAACAGTCCCTCTGGAAACACCATATATTTT. Translated, it gives CASSPINSPSGNTIYF.

This clone was seen repeatedly, ten times or more. The chain carries TRBV5-1 and TRBJ2-7, with 9 bases fitting TRBD2. After removal of 3 bases from V and 0 bases from J, the junction contained 4 bases not matched to a gene. The germline V gene has CDR1 SGHRS and CDR2 YFSETQ. The CDR3 covers 15 residues. The DNA of the CDR3 is TGCGCCAGCAGCTCGCGAGCGGGGGGCTCCTACGAGCAGTACTTC. Protein sequence: CASSSRAGGSYEQYF.

This chain uses TRBV10-3 with TRBJ2-7; 7 bases map to TRBD1. V lost 0 bases to trimming and J lost 0 bases; unmatched junction nucleotides: 2. Germline V lookup: CDR1 ENHRY, CDR2 SYGVKD. The CDR3 runs to 15 residues. The CDR3 sequence: CAISESQGSSYEQYF. The CDR3 nucleotides are TGTGCCATCAGTGAGTCACAGGGGAGCTCCTACGAGCAGTACTTC.